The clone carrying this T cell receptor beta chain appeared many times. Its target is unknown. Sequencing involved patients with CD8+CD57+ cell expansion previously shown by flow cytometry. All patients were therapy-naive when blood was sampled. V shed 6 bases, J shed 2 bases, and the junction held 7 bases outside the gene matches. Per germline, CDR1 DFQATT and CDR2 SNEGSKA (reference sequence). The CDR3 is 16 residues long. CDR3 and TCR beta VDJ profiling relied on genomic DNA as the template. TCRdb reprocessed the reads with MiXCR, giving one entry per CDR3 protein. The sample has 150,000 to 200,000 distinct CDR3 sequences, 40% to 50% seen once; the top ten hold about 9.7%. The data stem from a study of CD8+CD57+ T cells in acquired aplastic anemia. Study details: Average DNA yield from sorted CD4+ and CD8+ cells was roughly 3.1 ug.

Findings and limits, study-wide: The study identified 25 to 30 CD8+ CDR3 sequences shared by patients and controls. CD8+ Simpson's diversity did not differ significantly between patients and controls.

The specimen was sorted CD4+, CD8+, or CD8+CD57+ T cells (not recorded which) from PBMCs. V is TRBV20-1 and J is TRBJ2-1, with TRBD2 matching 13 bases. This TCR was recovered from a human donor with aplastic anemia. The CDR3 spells CSASAGTSGTYNEQFF. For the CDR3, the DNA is TGCAGTGCCTCCGCCGGGACTAGCGGGACCTACAATGAGCAGTTCTTC.